This T cell receptor beta chain comes out of a study of shared clonotypes between healthy human individuals. Clones were sequenced by immunoSEQ multiplex PCR, and TCRdb holds only the in-frame ones, with some missing. The sample includes approximately 530,000 clones, approximately 95% of them seen just once. The CDR3 covers 13 residues. Per the germline V gene, CDR1 is KGHSH and CDR2 is LQKENI. V was cut by 0 bases and J by 5 bases, with 6 bases left in between. The gene calls are TRBV18 and TRBJ2-3; D might be TRBD1 or TRBD2, each matching 5 bases. This sequence originates from a woman aged 25 to 39 in good health. Sequencing input: naive CD4+ T cells sorted from blood. Subset reported: CD45RA+ positively selected. Written as DNA, the CDR3 is TGTGCCAGCTCACCACCGGGGGAAGATACGCAGTATTTT. Amino acids: CASSPPGEDTQYF.